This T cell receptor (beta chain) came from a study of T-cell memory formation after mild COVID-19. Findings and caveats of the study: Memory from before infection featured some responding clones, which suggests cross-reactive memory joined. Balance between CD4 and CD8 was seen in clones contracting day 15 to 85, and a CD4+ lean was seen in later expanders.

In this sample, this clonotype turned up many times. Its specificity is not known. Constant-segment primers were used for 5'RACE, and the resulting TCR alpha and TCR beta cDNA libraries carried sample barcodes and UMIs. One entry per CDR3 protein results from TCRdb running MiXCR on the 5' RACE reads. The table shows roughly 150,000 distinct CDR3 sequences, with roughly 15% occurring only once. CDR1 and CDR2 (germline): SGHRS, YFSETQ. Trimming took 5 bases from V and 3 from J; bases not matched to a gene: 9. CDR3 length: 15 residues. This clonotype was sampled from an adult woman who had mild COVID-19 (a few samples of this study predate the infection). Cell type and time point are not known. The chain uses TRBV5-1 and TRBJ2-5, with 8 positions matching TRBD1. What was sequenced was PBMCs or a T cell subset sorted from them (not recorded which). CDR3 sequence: CASRTRMTGEETQYF. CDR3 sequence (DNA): TGCGCCAGCAGGACGCGCATGACAGGGGAAGAGACCCAGTACTTC.